This TCR beta chain appears in the sequencing data of a study of cytotoxic CD8 clonotypes in ibrutinib-treated CLL. Overall study: Across samples, productive templates numbered a few hundred thousand and productive rearrangements reached approximately 94,000 on average. Whole-study findings and limits: Starting clonality was above that of age-matched healthy donors and tracked circulating CD8+ T-cell counts.

This clone was observed once. Its specificity is unknown. The intended depth for sequencing was 1 in 200,000 to 1 in 1 million T cells. TCRdb's copy holds only in-frame clones and misses some; the assay was immunoSEQ multiplex PCR. The sample carries over 120,000 clones, 75% to 80% recorded once. Libraries of TCR beta were made from 1.5 to 2 micrograms of genomic DNA that came from cryopreserved PBMCs. The specimen comprised PBMCs, sampled after 24 months of ibrutinib treatment. This clonotype originated in a human donor with chronic lymphocytic leukemia.

CDR3 loop: CASSPGQTIYGYTF. The CDR3 DNA sequence: TGTGCCAGTAGCCCGGGACAGACTATCTATGGCTACACCTTC. This chain connects TRBV19 to TRBJ1-2, with TRBD1 matching 7 bases. The germline V gene encodes CDR1 LNHDA and CDR2 SQIVND (reference sequence). This CDR3 is built from 14 residues. Trimming took 6 bases from V and 4 from J; bases not matched to a gene: 8.